This T cell receptor (beta chain) stems from a study of CD4 T cells in relation to SARS-CoV-2 and coronaviruses (dated by TCRdb to about 2021). The study in broad terms: In the ViraFEST assay, PBMCs were cultured with antigen for approximately 10 days, after which TCR beta CDR3s were sequenced to identify antigen-specific clonal expansions. An HIV-1 Nef peptide pool or a no-peptide culture served as the negative reference condition. HLA restriction was mapped for shared crossreactive spike epitopes using patient-derived lymphoblastoid cell lines. At the level of individual TCR clonotypes, the study evaluated whether memory CD4+ T cells crossreact between the spike proteins of SARS-CoV-2 and those of common cold coronaviruses. The Adaptive Biotechnologies TCR-sequencing kit was used for samples from a few pre-COVID donors and for the naive versus memory experiments, whereas the other data were Illumina-based. A different, Illumina-based TCR-beta assay was used to sequence expansion assays from other donors in the study.

Reading from cysteine to phenylalanine, the CDR3 counts 18 amino acids. Only CDR3 DNA remains: 54 bases, in frame from the first base. CDR1 and CDR2 were assigned from the germline V gene as SGHRS and YFSETQ. Cut back by 4 bases and 4 bases, the V and J ends lie 24 bases apart. To prepare the library, the immunoSEQ multiplex PCR assay was applied. For the original study's pipeline: During preprocessing, nonproductive sequences were discarded, as were any CDR3s that did not begin with C, did not end with F or W, or were shorter than 7 amino acids. Antigen-specific clonotypes were called with the MANAFEST web app on the basis of expansion relative to the reference and to other culture wells. A clone was considered positive if the clone showed significant expansion compared with the reference culture in 2 of 3 replicate wells at an FDR below 0.05. For a clone to be considered positive, significant expansion relative to all other tandem wells and an odds ratio above 5 were also required. Pairwise Levenshtein distance, computed with the stringdist R package after three terminal residues were trimmed from each end, was used as the measure of CDR3 homology. This is the immuneACCESS table as TCRdb keeps it, with only in-frame sequences that have V and J called. A part of the clones is gone; compared with another copy, unresolved V genes explain less than half, and the rest is unexplained. V and J calls and clone size come straight from that table; D and trimming were deduced from the DNA. This sample gives about 22,000 clones in total; over 70% of them show up just once. Of the sample, about a sixth falls within the top ten clones.

Turning to this clone: It lacks a known antigen. No much larger clone is present one base from it, and per-base qualities are unavailable.

The paper as a whole reports these results and caveats: In about 60% of donors, memory CD4+ clonotypes turned up that crossrecognized SARS-CoV-2 and at least one common cold coronavirus spike. Crossreactivity analysis was centred on spike protein, so crossreactivity against other viral proteins was not assessed. Because no donor provided both pre-pandemic and post-infection samples, tracing the source of pre-existing responses was limited. Compared with monoreactive clones, crossreactive clones had significantly weaker SARS-CoV-2-driven expansion, a result consistent with antigenic imprinting. The study was limited by small numbers of patients and tested TCRs.

CD4+ T cells from unexposed donors were collected before the COVID-19 pandemic (2011-2018). After approximately eleven days of culture, CD4+ T cells were isolated with the EasySep CD4+ T cell isolation kit. As cell number allowed, CD4+ T cells from unexposed donors were tested for reactivity to SARS-CoV-2 S and N and to four common cold coronavirus spike pools. Each well received millions of PBMCs, cultured in IMDM supplemented with approximately 5% human AB serum and 9.5 to 10 IU/ml IL-2. Half of the culture medium was replaced with fresh IL-2-containing medium on days 3 and 7. In general, every peptide culture condition was set up in three replicate wells. Leukapheresis product for the unexposed donors was purchased commercially. Ficoll-Paque PLUS gradient centrifugation was used to isolate PBMCs from leukapheresis product or whole blood. PBMCs were either cryopreserved at -140 degrees C or used fresh in the expansion assay. The QIAamp Micro DNA Kit was used to extract genomic DNA from the CD4+ T cells.

Specimen: CD4+ T cells from PBMCs, cultured in vitro. The receptor comes from a human donor in good health. The chain is assembled from TRBV5-1 and TRBJ2-1, with a weak D call of TRBD2 (6 bases match). The nucleotides read TGCGCCAGCAGCCCCCCGCCCCGGAGGGGAAGAACATACAATGAGCAGTTCTTC. Its protein is CASSPPPRRGRTYNEQFF.